What follows are 6 T cell receptor beta chains derived from one specimen sequenced in a study of T-cell reconstitution after alpha-beta-depleted transplantation in children. TCRbeta library preparation incorporated unique molecular identifiers. MiXCR, run by TCRdb on the PCR reads, gives a single entry per CDR3 protein. The sample has about 200,000 distinct CDR3 sequences; around 7% are singletons. Here the sequenced sample was PBMCs, taken before TCRalphabeta/CD19-depleted stem cell transplant. These receptors were collected from a boy aged 2 to 10 with acute lymphoblastic leukemia, due to receive a stem cell transplant.

This chain connects TRBV28 to TRBJ1-2; D is perhaps TRBD1 (6 bases). Trimming shortened V by 7 bases and J by 6 bases, and 15 bases separated the two germline ends. This CDR3 is 13 amino acids long. CDR1 is MDHEN, CDR2 SYDVKM, per germline. In DNA, the CDR3 is TGTGCCAGCATTGCCGGGGGGGCCGATGGCTACACCTTC. Translating gives CASIAGGADGYTF.

This chain uses TRBV14 with TRBJ1-2; the D gene is possibly TRBD1 (5 bases). V lost 1 base to trimming and J lost 5 bases, with 20 bases between them. The germline gives CDR1 SGHDN, CDR2 FVKESK. This CDR3 is 17 amino acids long. CDR3 in DNA: TGTGCCAGCAGCCAAGGCGCCCGGGACTTCGGACGGTATGGCTACACCTTC. Translating it yields CASSQGARDFGRYGYTF.

This clonotype was seen at least ten times. The genes are TRBV7-2 and TRBJ2-1; TRBD1 agrees at 7 bases. V gave up 8 bases and J gave up 7 bases; unmatched junction bases: 14. Looked up from germline, CDR1 is SGHTA and CDR2 is FQGNSA. CDR3 length: 15 residues. CDR3 sequence reads: CASRGYRGRHNEQFF. The CDR3 bases are TGTGCCAGCCGAGGATACAGGGGTCGCCATAATGAGCAGTTCTTC. Full variable domain (remainder filled in from reference TRBV7-2 and TRBJ2-1): GAGVSQSPSNKVTEKGKDVELRCDPISGHTALYWYRQSLGQGLEFLIYFQGNSAPDKSGLPSDRFSAERTGGSVSTLTIQRTQQEDSAVYLCASRGYRGRHNEQFFGPGTRLTVL.

This clonotype was observed a handful of times. The chain uses TRBV5-1 and TRBJ2-7, with 7 bases identical to TRBD1. Trimming at V came to 5 bases and at J to 2 bases, leaving 7 bases not matched to a gene. This CDR3 has 14 amino acids. Per the germline V gene, CDR1 is SGHRS and CDR2 is YFSETQ. The CDR3 here is CASRTGTATYEQYF. Written as DNA, the CDR3 is TGCGCCAGCAGAACCGGGACAGCAACCTACGAGCAGTACTTC.

This clonotype was detected ten times or more. This chain uses TRBV5-1 with TRBJ2-1, with D possibly matching TRBD2 (6 bases). The CDR3 is made up of 15 amino acids. V lost 4 bases and J 2 bases, leaving 13 bases between the germline ends. Per germline, CDR1 SGHRS and CDR2 YFSETQ. CDR3 nucleotide sequence: TGCGCCAGCAGCCCCGGGGGATCCACCTACAATGAGCAGTTCTTC. Protein sequence: CASSPGGSTYNEQFF.

This clonotype was seen more than once but under ten times. The chain joins TRBV3-1 to TRBJ2-5; D gene uncertain. Germline V gives CDR1 LGHDT, CDR2 YNNKEL (reference sequence). Trimming left V 2 bases short and J 3 bases short, with 4 bases between. The CDR3 is 12 amino acids. The CDR3 nucleotides read TGTGCCAGCAGCCAACACGAAGAGACCCAGTACTTC. Its protein product is CASSQHEETQYF.